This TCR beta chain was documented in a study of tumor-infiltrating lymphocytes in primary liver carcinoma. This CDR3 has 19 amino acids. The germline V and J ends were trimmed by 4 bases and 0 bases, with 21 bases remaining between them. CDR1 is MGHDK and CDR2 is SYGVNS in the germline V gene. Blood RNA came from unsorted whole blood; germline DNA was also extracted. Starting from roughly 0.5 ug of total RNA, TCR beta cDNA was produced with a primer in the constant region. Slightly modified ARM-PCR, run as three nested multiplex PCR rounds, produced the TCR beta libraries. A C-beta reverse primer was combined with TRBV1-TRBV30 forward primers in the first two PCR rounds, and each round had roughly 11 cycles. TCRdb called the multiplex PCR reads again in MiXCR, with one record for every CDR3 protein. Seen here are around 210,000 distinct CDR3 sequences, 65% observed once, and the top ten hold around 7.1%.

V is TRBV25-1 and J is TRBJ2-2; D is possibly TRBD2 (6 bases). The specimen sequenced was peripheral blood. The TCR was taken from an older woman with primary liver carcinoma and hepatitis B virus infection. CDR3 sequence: CASSGFTPIWDSNTGELFF. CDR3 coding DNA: TGTGCCAGCAGTGGATTTACACCAATATGGGACTCGAACACCGGGGAGCTGTTTTTT.